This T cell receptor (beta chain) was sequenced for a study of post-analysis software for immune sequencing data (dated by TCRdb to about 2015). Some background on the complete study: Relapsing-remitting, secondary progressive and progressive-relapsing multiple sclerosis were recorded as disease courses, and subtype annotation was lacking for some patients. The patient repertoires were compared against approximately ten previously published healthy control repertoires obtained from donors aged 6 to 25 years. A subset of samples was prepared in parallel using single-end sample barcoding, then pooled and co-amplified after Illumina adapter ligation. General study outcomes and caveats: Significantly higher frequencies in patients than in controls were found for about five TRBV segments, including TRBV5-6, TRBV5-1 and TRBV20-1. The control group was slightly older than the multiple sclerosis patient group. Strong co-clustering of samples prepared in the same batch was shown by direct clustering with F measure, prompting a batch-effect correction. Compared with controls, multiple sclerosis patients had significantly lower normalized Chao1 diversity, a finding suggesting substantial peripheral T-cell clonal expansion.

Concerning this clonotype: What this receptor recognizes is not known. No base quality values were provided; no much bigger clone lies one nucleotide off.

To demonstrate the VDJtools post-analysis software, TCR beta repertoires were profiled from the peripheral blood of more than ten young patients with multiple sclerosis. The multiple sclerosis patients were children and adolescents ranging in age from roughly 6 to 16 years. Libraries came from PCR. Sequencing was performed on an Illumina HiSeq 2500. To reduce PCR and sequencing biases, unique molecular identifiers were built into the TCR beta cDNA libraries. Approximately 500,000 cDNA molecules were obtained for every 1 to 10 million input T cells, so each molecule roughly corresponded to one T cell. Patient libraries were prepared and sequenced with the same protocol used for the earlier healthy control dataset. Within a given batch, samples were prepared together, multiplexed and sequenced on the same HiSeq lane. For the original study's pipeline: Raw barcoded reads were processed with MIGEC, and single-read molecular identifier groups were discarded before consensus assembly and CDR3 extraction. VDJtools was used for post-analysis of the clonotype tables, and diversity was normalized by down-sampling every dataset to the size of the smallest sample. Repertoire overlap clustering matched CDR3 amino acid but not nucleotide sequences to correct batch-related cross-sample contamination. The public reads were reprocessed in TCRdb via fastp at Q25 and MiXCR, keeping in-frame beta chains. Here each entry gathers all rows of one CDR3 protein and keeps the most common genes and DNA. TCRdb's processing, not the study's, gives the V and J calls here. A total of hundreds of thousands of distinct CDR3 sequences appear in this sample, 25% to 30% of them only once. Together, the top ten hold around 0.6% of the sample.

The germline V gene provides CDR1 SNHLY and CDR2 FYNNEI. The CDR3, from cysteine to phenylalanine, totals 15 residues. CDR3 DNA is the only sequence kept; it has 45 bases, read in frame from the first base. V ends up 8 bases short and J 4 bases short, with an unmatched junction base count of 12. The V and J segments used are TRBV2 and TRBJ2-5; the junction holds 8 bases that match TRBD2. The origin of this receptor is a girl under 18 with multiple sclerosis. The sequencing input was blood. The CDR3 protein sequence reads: CASCPSGPRGETQYF. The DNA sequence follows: TGTGCCAGCTGCCCTAGCGGGCCCCGGGGAGAGACCCAGTACTTC.